Each of the 29 T cell receptor beta chains below was sequenced from the same sample in a study of blood T cell repertoires in COVID-19. The protocol was immunoSEQ multiplex PCR, while the TCRdb copy is restricted to in-frame clones and leaves out a portion. The data hold some 150,000 clones, with 70% to 90% observed a single time. What was sequenced was peripheral blood. The receptors derive from a woman aged 60-75 years with COVID-19, enrolled during active disease.

This rearrangement joins TRBV24-1 to TRBJ1-2; 8 nucleotides align to TRBD1. This CDR3 is built from 15 residues. The trim removed 1 base at V and 8 bases at J, leaving 8 bases unmatched. Germline assignment: CDR1 KGHDR and CDR2 SFDVKD. The CDR3 bases are TGTGCCACCAGTGATTTCCCCTCGACAGGGGTCGGCTACACCTTC. Its protein is CATSDFPSTGVGYTF.

The rearrangement joins TRBV27 to TRBJ1-6; TRBD1 matches at 10 bases. Per the germline V gene, CDR1 is MNHEY and CDR2 is SMNVEV (reference sequence). The CDR3 has 17 residues. The ends lost 2 bases at V and 5 bases at J; junction bases unmatched: 6. The CDR3 nucleotides read TGTGCCAGCAGTTTAAGGGCCGGGACAGGGGATAATTCACCCCTCCACTTT. This translates into CASSLRAGTGDNSPLHF.

A word on this clone: Other DNA sequences within the sample encode an identical CDR3. This chain connects TRBV6-2 or TRBV6-3 to TRBJ1-5; 7 bases are shared with TRBD1. The CDR3 covers 14 residues. With V trimmed by 4 bases and J by 3 bases, 3 bases remained unmatched. Germline V gene lookup returns CDR1 MNHEY and CDR2 SVGEGT. The CDR3 sequence: CASSSTGTNQPQHF. The CDR3 nucleotides read TGTGCCAGCAGTTCGACAGGGACCAATCAGCCCCAGCATTTT.

The chain uses TRBV5-1 and TRBJ2-7; 7 bases agree with TRBD1. The trim removed 7 bases at V and 0 bases at J, leaving 1 base unmatched. This CDR3 is built from 12 residues. Germline V gives CDR1 SGHRS, CDR2 YFSETQ. The CDR3 sequence is CASGQDSYEQYF. The CDR3 DNA follows: TGCGCCAGCGGACAGGACTCCTACGAGCAGTACTTC.

In its sample, this clone was seen once. The J gene is TRBJ1-1, the V gene TRBV29-1; no firm D call. CDR1 and CDR2 from the germline V gene are SQVTM and ANQGSEA. V was pared by 7 bases and J by 4 bases, with 16 bases between. The CDR3 is 13 amino acids. The CDR3 here is CSASQDIGTEAFF. In DNA, the CDR3 is TGCAGCGCCAGCCAGGATATAGGCACTGAAGCTTTCTTT.

The chain combines TRBV18 with TRBJ2-2; 8 bases fit TRBD1. The CDR3 loop spans 14 amino acids. From germline, CDR1 is KGHSH and CDR2 LQKENI. J gave up 7 bases and V 5 bases, and 6 bases lay outside the gene matches. The DNA for the CDR3 is TGTGCCAGCTCATCGCGGACAGGGAGCGGGGAGCTGTTTTTT. As protein: CASSSRTGSGELFF.

The V gene is TRBV7-2, the J gene TRBJ1-6, with 8 bases matching TRBD1. In germline, CDR1 is SGHTA, CDR2 FQGNSA. CDR3 length equals 15 residues. V was clipped by 3 bases and J by 8 bases; unmatched bases: 6. The CDR3 DNA is TGTGCCAGCAGCTTGGGACAGGCGGCTTATTCACCCCTCCACTTT. This gives the protein CASSLGQAAYSPLHF.

In nucleotides, the CDR3 is TGTGCCAGCCAGACAGGGATTTTCTACAATGAGCAGTTCTTC. Translation gives CASQTGIFYNEQFF. The genes are TRBV28 and TRBJ2-1, with 7 nucleotides matching TRBD1. V gave up 8 bases and J gave up 3 bases; unmatched junction bases: 7. CDR1 and CDR2 from the germline V gene are MDHEN and SYDVKM. The CDR3 runs 14 residues.

The CDR3: CAWSKGVGYEKLFF. CDR3 nucleotide sequence: TGTGCCTGGAGTAAGGGGGTGGGGTACGAAAAACTGTTTTTT. The chain employs TRBV30 and TRBJ1-4, with a weak D call TRBD1 (6 bases). The CDR3 has 14 amino acids. Per germline, CDR1 GTSNPN and CDR2 SVGIG (reference sequence). Deletions cut 2 bases from V and 8 bases from J, with 15 bases between.

The chain employs TRBV3-1 (or the pseudogene TRBV3-2) and TRBJ2-1, with unresolved D. Deletions cut 0 bases from V and 6 bases from J, with 15 bases between. Germline CDR1 reads LGHDT; CDR2 reads YNNKEL (reference sequence). This CDR3 has 16 amino acids. CDR3 residues: CASSQDPGALGNEQFF. CDR3 sequence (DNA): TGTGCCAGCAGCCAAGATCCAGGTGCCCTGGGCAATGAGCAGTTCTTC.

The chain couples TRBV23-1 to TRBJ2-5; 7 bases are shared with TRBD1. TRBV23-1 is identified as an open reading frame with a role that is uncertain. The junction had 2 bases not matched to a gene; V was cut back by 1 base and J by 0 bases. The CDR3 runs 15 residues. The CDR3: CASSQLDRYQETQYF. DNA of the CDR3: TGCGCCAGCAGTCAATTGGACAGGTACCAAGAGACCCAGTACTTC.

This sequence joins TRBV5-1 and TRBJ1-1; maybe TRBD1 (5 bases). Germline V CDR1 and CDR2: SGHRS, YFSETQ. The length of the CDR3 is 15 residues. V was cut by 5 bases and J by 5 bases, with 19 bases left in between. This CDR3 is CASRDLSREGTEAFF. Written as DNA, the CDR3 is TGCGCCAGCAGGGACTTATCCAGGGAGGGTACTGAAGCTTTCTTT.

The V call is TRBV19, the J call TRBJ1-2; 8 nucleotides line up with TRBD1. Germline V gene data show CDR1 as LNHDA and CDR2 as SQIVND (reference sequence). With 3 bases clipped from V and 2 bases from J, the junction kept 5 bases outside the gene matches. The CDR3 loop spans 15 amino acids. CDR3 sequence reads: CASSMGTGDNYGYTF. CDR3 DNA sequence: TGTGCCAGTAGTATGGGGACAGGTGACAACTATGGCTACACCTTC. Looking up the rest from reference TRBV19 and TRBJ1-2 gives the full variable domain: DGGITQSPKYLFRKEGQNVTLSCEQNLNHDAMYWYRQDPGQGLRLIYYSQIVNDFQKGDIAEGYSVSREKKESFPLTVTSAQKNPTAFYLCASSMGTGDNYGYTFGSGTRLTVV.

This clone was detected a few times. V is TRBV6-5 and J is TRBJ1-2, with TRBD1 as a possible D gene (6 bases). CDR1 is MNHEY, CDR2 SVGAGI, per germline. This CDR3 contains 13 residues. V lost 7 bases and J lost 7, with 16 bases in between. CDR3 sequence reads: CASTRTGWGGYTF. The CDR3 DNA sequence: TGTGCCAGCACTAGAACAGGGTGGGGTGGCTACACCTTC.

This clone occurred once. The V call is TRBV7-9, the J call TRBJ2-5; D possibly corresponds to TRBD1 (5 bases). This CDR3 is 14 amino acids long. The V end lost 1 base, the J end lost 1 base, and 7 bases lay between the germline ends. CDR1 and CDR2 (germline): SEHNR, FQNEAQ (reference sequence). The CDR3 nucleotides are TGTGCCAGCAGCTTAGGTCAGGGCCAAGAGACCCAGTACTTC. Its protein product is CASSLGQGQETQYF.

The rearrangement links TRBV18 to TRBJ1-6; no reliable D call. Germline CDR1 and CDR2: KGHSH and LQKENI. Trimming stripped 6 bases from V and 5 bases from J, with 11 bases between. The CDR3 consists of 14 residues. The CDR3 nucleotides read TGTGCCAGCTCCCTAGAGGAAAATAATTCACCCCTCCACTTT. Translation: CASSLEENNSPLHF.

This chain links TRBV5-5 with TRBJ1-4; 7 bases align to TRBD1. The J segment lost 0 bases and the V segment lost 2 bases, leaving 1 base of the junction unmatched. CDR3 size: 15 residues. Germline V lookup: CDR1 SGHKS, CDR2 YYEKEE (reference sequence). Here the CDR3 DNA reads TGTGCCAGCAGCTTCCAGGGGGCAACTAATGAAAAACTGTTTTTT. Protein product: CASSFQGATNEKLFF. Based on the CDR3 plus reference TRBV5-5 and TRBJ1-4, the full variable domain is DAGVTQSPTHLIKTRGQQVTLRCSPISGHKSVSWYQQVLGQGPQFIFQYYEKEERGRGNFPDRFSARQFPNYSSELNVNALLLGDSALYLCASSFQGATNEKLFFGSGTQLSVL.

The chain joins TRBV15 to TRBJ1-5; no clear D gene. Germline V CDR1 and CDR2: LNHNV, YYDKDF (reference sequence). The length of the CDR3 is 15 residues. The V gene lost 0 bases and the J gene lost 0 bases, with 6 bases spanning the gap. CDR3 bases: TGTGCCACCAGCAGAGAGGGCAATAGCAATCAGCCCCAGCATTTT. This sequence encodes CATSREGNSNQPQHF.

The chain combines TRBV19 with TRBJ1-6; possible D gene TRBD1, 5 bases. Germline lookup yields CDR1 LNHDA and CDR2 SQIVND (reference sequence). Trimming removed 1 base at V and 0 bases at J, with 25 bases between. This CDR3 contains 22 residues. CDR3 coding DNA: TGTGCCAGTAGTATAGCCCCGGTTACAGGTCTAACCTGGGGCTCCTATAATTCACCCCTCCACTTT. Protein product: CASSIAPVTGLTWGSYNSPLHF.

The chain links TRBV2 to TRBJ2-4, with D possibly matching TRBD1 (5 bases). Germline V gene lookup returns CDR1 SNHLY and CDR2 FYNNEI. V was trimmed by 2 bases and J by 0 bases, leaving 8 bases between them. This CDR3 contains 15 residues. The CDR3, as DNA: TGTGCCAGCAGTGAATGGGGCCTAGCCAAAAACATTCAGTACTTC. Its protein is CASSEWGLAKNIQYF.

This clone was detected once. The chain joins TRBV7-2 to TRBJ1-5; D might be TRBD1 (5 bases). Trimming stripped 5 bases from V and 5 bases from J, with 16 bases between. CDR3 length: 15 amino acids. CDR1 SGHTA and CDR2 FQGNSA come from the germline V gene. CDR3 bases: TGTGCCAGCAGCCCAGGGAATGGCGGTTATCAGCCCCAGCATTTT. Its protein product is CASSPGNGGYQPQHF.

V gene TRBV5-4 combines with J gene TRBJ1-6; D is ambiguous. The germline gives CDR1 SGHNT, CDR2 YYREEE (reference sequence). V dropped 4 bases and J dropped 2 bases, with 13 bases sitting between them. The CDR3 length is 16 residues. CDR3 nucleotides: TGTGCCAGCAGCCCTGCTGGAGGGACCTATAATTCACCCCTCCACTTT. Protein: CASSPAGGTYNSPLHF.

V gene TRBV15 combines with J gene TRBJ2-7, with 7 bases matching TRBD1. This CDR3 contains 13 residues. Germline lookup yields CDR1 LNHNV and CDR2 YYDKDF (reference sequence). V gave up 5 bases and J gave up 2 bases; unmatched junction bases: 3. The CDR3: CATSVGTAYEQYF. The CDR3 region has the DNA TGTGCCACCAGCGTGGGGACAGCCTACGAGCAGTACTTC.

This chain connects TRBV9 to TRBJ2-1; D is unclear. Trimming took 0 bases from V and 10 from J, leaving 5 bases between them. The CDR3 length is 11 residues. Germline V gene data show CDR1 as SGDLS and CDR2 as YYNGEE. CDR3 nucleotide sequence: TGTGCCAGCAGCGTAGCTACCGAGCAGTTCTTC. Encoded protein: CASSVATEQFF.

This clone was picked up a small number of times. The chain links TRBV7-2 to TRBJ1-2; D is possibly TRBD1 (5 bases). The ends were cut back, 1 base at V and 3 bases at J, with 9 bases in the middle. The germline CDR1 and CDR2 sequences are SGHTA and FQGNSA. This CDR3 has 14 residues. This CDR3 is CASSLDLQDYGYTF. The CDR3 coding sequence is TGTGCCAGCAGCTTAGATCTACAGGACTATGGCTACACCTTC.

This clone came up many times. The V call is TRBV11-3, the J call TRBJ1-1; D gene unclear. Trimming cost V 4 bases and J 2 bases, with 20 bases left between them. Germline V gene sequence: CDR1 SGHNT, CDR2 YENEEA. This CDR3 has 17 residues. Here the CDR3 reads CASSYREGKGGNTEAFF. The DNA of the CDR3 is TGTGCCAGCAGCTACCGCGAAGGGAAGGGAGGTAACACTGAAGCTTTCTTT.

The gene calls are TRBV5-4 and TRBJ2-7; a possible D gene is TRBD1 (5 bases). Germline CDR1 SGHNT, CDR2 YYREEE (reference sequence). The CDR3 has 12 amino acids. V gave up 2 bases and J gave up 7 bases, with 10 bases separating them. The DNA for the CDR3 is TGTGCCAGCAGCTTACGTCCAGGGGAGCAGTACTTC. This sequence encodes CASSLRPGEQYF.

This chain uses TRBV5-1 with TRBJ1-2; 9 positions agree with TRBD1. V was clipped by 2 bases and J by 8 bases; unmatched bases: 13. Germline CDR1 SGHRS, CDR2 YFSETQ. There are 16 residues in the CDR3. CDR3 coding DNA: TGCGCCAGCAGCTTTTCCTCCCTAACAGGGGGCGGGGGCTACACCTTC. It codes for CASSFSSLTGGGGYTF.

This rearrangement joins TRBV11-3 to TRBJ2-3; D remains unclear. V was trimmed by 2 bases and J by 0 bases, leaving 3 bases between them. The CDR3 length is 13 residues. Germline V gene lookup returns CDR1 SGHNT and CDR2 YENEEA. The CDR3 DNA is TGTGCCAGCAGCTTACCTAGCACAGATACGCAGTATTTT. Its protein is CASSLPSTDTQYF.